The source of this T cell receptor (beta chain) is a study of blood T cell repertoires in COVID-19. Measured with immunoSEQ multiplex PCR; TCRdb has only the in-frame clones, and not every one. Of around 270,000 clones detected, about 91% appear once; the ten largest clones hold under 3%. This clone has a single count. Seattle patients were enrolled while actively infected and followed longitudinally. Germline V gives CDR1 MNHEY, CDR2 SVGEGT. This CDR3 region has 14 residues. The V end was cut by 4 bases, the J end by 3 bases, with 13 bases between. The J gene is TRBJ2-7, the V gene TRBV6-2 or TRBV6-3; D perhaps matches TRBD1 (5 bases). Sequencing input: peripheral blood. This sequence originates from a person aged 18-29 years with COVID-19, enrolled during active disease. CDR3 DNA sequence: TGTGCCAGCAGTTTAACCGACAGCTACTACGAGCAGTACTTC. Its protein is CASSLTDSYYEQYF.